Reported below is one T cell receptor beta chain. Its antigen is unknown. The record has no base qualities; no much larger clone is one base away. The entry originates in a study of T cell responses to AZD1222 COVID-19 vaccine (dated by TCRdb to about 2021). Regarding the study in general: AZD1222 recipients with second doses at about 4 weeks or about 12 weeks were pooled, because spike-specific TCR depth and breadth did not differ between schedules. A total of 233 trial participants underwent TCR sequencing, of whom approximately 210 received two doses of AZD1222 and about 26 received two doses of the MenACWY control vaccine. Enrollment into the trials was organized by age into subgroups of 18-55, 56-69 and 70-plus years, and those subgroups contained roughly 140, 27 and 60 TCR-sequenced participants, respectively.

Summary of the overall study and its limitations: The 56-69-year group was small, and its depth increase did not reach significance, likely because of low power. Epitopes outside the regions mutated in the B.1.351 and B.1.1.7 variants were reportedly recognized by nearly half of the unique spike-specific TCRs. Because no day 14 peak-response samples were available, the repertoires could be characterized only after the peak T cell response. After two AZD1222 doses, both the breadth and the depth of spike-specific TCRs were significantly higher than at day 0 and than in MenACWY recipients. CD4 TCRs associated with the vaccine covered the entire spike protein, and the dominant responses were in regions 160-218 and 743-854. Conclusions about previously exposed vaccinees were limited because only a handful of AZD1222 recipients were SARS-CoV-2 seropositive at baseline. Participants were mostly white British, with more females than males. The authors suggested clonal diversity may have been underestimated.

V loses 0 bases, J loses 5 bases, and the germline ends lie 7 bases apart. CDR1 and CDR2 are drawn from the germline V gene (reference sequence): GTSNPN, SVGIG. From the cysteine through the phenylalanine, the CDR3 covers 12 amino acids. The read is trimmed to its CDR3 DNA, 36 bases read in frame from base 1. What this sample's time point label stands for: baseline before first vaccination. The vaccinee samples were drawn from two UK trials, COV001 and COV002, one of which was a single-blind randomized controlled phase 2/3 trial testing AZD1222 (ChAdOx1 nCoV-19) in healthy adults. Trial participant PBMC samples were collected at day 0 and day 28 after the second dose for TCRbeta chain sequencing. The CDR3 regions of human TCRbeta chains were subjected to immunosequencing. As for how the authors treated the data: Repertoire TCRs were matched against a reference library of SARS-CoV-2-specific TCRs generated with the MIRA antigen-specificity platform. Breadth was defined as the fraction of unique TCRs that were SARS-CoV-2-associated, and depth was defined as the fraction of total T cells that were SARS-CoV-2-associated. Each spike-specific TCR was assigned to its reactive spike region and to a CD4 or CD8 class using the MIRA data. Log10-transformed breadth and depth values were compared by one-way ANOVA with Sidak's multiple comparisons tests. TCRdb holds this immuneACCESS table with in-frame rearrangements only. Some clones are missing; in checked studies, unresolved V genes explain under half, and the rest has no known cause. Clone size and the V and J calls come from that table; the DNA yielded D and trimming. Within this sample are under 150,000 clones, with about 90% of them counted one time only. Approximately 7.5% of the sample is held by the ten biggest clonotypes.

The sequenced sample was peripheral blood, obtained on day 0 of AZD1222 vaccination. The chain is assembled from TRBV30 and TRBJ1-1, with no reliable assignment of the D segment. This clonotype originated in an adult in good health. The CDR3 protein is CAWSVLVTEAFF. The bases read TGTGCCTGGAGTGTACTGGTGACTGAAGCTTTCTTT. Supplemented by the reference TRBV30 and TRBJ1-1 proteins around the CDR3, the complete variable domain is SQTIHQWPATLVQPVGSPLSLECTVEGTSNPNLYWYRQAAGRGLQLLFYSVGIGQISSEVPQNLSASRPQDRQFILSSKKLLLSDSGFYLCAWSVLVTEAFFGQGTRLTVV.